This record concerns one TCR beta chain sequence. Its specificity is unknown. Germline CDR1 is SNHLY and CDR2 is FYNNEI. CDR3 length equals 13 residues. V was clipped by 3 bases and J by 2 bases, with 8 bases between them. This sample was included in a study of T cell responses to AZD1222 COVID-19 vaccine. Second-dose recipients at about 4 or about 12 weeks were treated as one pooled group. Sequencing was performed with immunoSEQ multiplex PCR; in TCRdb, only in-frame clones are kept and a portion is missing. This table has 70,000 to 95,000 clones, about nine tenths appearing once. Broader study findings: No repertoire was sampled before or during the peak T cell response, only after it. Of the AZD1222 recipients, only five to seven were seropositive at baseline.

The specimen was peripheral blood, collected 28 days after the second AZD1222 dose. This clonotype was obtained from an adult who received the AZD1222 COVID-19 vaccine. The chain is built from TRBV2 and TRBJ2-7; D unresolved. The CDR3 spells CASSDWRTYEQYF. DNA of the CDR3: TGTGCCAGCAGTGATTGGCGGACCTACGAGCAGTACTTC.